This T cell receptor (beta chain) is drawn from a study of blood T cell repertoires in COVID-19. Participants were aged about 18 to 89 years from 24 US areas. Per the authors' pipeline: Amplification of reference gene primers provided the estimated nucleated cell counts. The data were produced by immunoSEQ multiplex PCR, yet TCRdb's version contains in-frame clones alone and is incomplete. The V and J calls and clone size were taken over from that table, and D and trimming were inferred from the DNA. The sample lists around 310,000 clones; nearly 90% were seen once. CDR1 is LGHNA and CDR2 is YNFKEQ in the germline V gene. The CDR3 is 18 amino acids. V dropped 0 bases and J dropped 2; count of bases not matched to a gene: 5.

This receptor was obtained from a woman aged 25-40 years who had recovered from COVID-19. Sequencing was performed on PBMCs or T cells enriched from blood (not recorded which). The chain recombines TRBV4-2 with TRBJ2-2; 11 nucleotides agree with TRBD2. CDR3 sequence: CASSQDQTSGINTGELFF. As DNA, the CDR3 is TGTGCCAGCAGCCAAGACCAGACTAGCGGGATCAACACCGGGGAGCTGTTTTTT.